This T cell receptor (beta chain) was sequenced during a study of shared clonotypes between healthy human individuals. Overall study findings and caveats: Genetic and exposure-history diversity was limited by the few donors. Clonotypes that were shared across a handful of donors made up around 5% of naive CD4 clonotypes.

This CDR3 spans 18 amino acids. Trimming at V came to 7 bases and at J to 3 bases, leaving 17 bases not matched to a gene. Germline loops: CDR1 SGHNT, CDR2 YYREEE (reference sequence). An approximately 220 ng quantity of DNA, 30,000 to 35,000 T cell genomes, went into the sorted-subset replicate PCRs. Clones were read by immunoSEQ multiplex PCR, and TCRdb kept only the in-frame ones, dropping some. Here the sample spans 2 million to 2.5 million clones, more than 85% being singletons. To note about this clone: Its antigen is still unknown.

Only CD45RO-negative cells positively selected for CCR7 counted as naive CD8 cells, so terminally differentiated effector memory CD45RA+ cells were excluded. The TCR was taken from a man aged 18 to 30 in good health. Some clones in this sample may be carry-over from other donors' samples. Sequences were obtained from naive CD8+ T cells from PBMCs. The gene calls are TRBV5-4 and TRBJ1-5, with 9 bases fitting TRBD1. CDR3 in amino acids: CASLHIVAGTGSNQPQHF. The DNA of the CDR3 is TGTGCCAGCCTTCATATTGTGGCCGGGACAGGGTCCAATCAGCCCCAGCATTTT.